A single sample is the source of the 8 T cell receptor beta chains below, sequenced in a study of blood T cell repertoires in COVID-19. TCRdb keeps only in-frame clones here, not all; method: immunoSEQ multiplex PCR. Found here are roughly 100,000 clones, around 74% of them singletons; the top ten hold roughly 21%. The sample taken for sequencing was peripheral blood. The receptors here all came from a woman aged 70-85 years with acute or convalescent COVID-19.

Only one count was recorded for this clone. The chain joins TRBV7-8 to TRBJ1-1; D is perhaps TRBD1 (5 bases). Trimming stripped 5 bases from V and 3 bases from J, with 13 bases between. The CDR3 runs 14 residues. Germline lookup yields CDR1 SGHVS and CDR2 FQNEAQ. The CDR3 DNA reads TGTGCCAGCAGCCACCGGGGGGGAGACACTGAAGCTTTCTTT. Its translation: CASSHRGGDTEAFF.

The genes are TRBV7-9 and TRBJ1-1; no clear D. CDR3 length: 12 residues. V lost 5 bases and J lost 4, with 8 bases in between. CDR1 and CDR2 from the germline V gene are SEHNR and FQNEAQ (reference sequence). As DNA, the CDR3 is TGTGCCAGCAGCGTACTGAGCACTGAAGCTTTCTTT. Its protein is CASSVLSTEAFF.

The chain recombines TRBV30 with TRBJ1-1, with D possibly matching TRBD1 (6 bases). The CDR3 runs to 11 residues. V gave up 6 bases and J gave up 10 bases, with 15 bases separating them. Germline-derived CDR1 and CDR2 are GTSNPN and SVGIG (reference sequence). The CDR3 protein is CACLLGGRAFF. Here the CDR3 DNA reads TGTGCCTGCCTACTGGGGGGGCGAGCTTTCTTT. The whole variable domain, remainder taken from reference TRBV30 and TRBJ1-1, is SQTIHQWPATLVQPVGSPLSLECTVEGTSNPNLYWYRQAAGRGLQLLFYSVGIGQISSEVPQNLSASRPQDRQFILSSKKLLLSDSGFYLCACLLGGRAFFGQGTRLTVV.

The chain combines TRBV4-3 with TRBJ1-2; possible D gene TRBD1, 5 bases. Germline V gives CDR1 LGHNA, CDR2 YSLEER. This CDR3 is 14 amino acids long. V was trimmed by 1 base and J by 6 bases, leaving 12 bases between them. Written as DNA, the CDR3 is TGCGCCAGCAGCCAAGTGGTCGGGGGTAATGGCTACACCTTC. Translating it yields CASSQVVGGNGYTF.

The chain has TRBV6-2 or TRBV6-3 and TRBJ2-3, with a possible D match to TRBD1 (6 bases). CDR1 and CDR2 (germline): MNHEY, SVGEGT. Deletions cut 4 bases from V and 4 bases from J, with 9 bases between. The CDR3 loop spans 13 amino acids. As DNA, the CDR3 is TGTGCCAGCAGTTTCAGGGGATCAGATACGCAGTATTTT. It is translated as CASSFRGSDTQYF.

V is TRBV5-1 and J is TRBJ2-5; TRBD1 agrees at 8 bases. J gave up 5 bases and V 0 bases, and 6 bases lay outside the gene matches. Germline V gene lookup returns CDR1 SGHRS and CDR2 YFSETQ. The length of the CDR3 is 15 residues. The CDR3 region has the DNA TGCGCCAGCAGCTTGGAACAGGGGGGTGCGGAGACCCAGTACTTC. It is translated as CASSLEQGGAETQYF.

This clone was seen only once. CDR3 DNA sequence: TGCAGTGCTAGTACAGGGAACGAGCAGTACTTC. Translating it yields CSASTGNEQYF. J is TRBJ2-7 and V is TRBV20-1; a weak D match, TRBD1 (6 bases). V gave up 3 bases and J gave up 5 bases, with 8 bases separating them. The CDR3 is made up of 11 amino acids. Germline-derived CDR1 and CDR2 are DFQATT and SNEGSKA (reference sequence).

The V call is TRBV6-2 or TRBV6-3, the J call TRBJ1-1, with D maybe TRBD1 (6 bases). Trimming left V 6 bases short and J 4 bases short, with 18 bases between. The germline CDR1 and CDR2 sequences are MNHEY and SVGEGT. The CDR3 is 15 residues long. In nucleotides, the CDR3 is TGTGCCAGCAGCCTCAGGGGATTGAGGGGCACTGAAGCTTTCTTT. Protein: CASSLRGLRGTEAFF.